What follows are 29 T cell receptor beta chains derived from one specimen sequenced in a study of cytomegalovirus exposure and HLA in healthy donors. Use of 60 Vbeta and 13 Jbeta primers characterized the PCR. Sequencing used immunoSEQ multiplex PCR; TCRdb keeps in-frame clones, though not all of them. The table includes approximately 180,000 clones, just over 70% detected once. The sample taken for sequencing was PBMCs. These receptors all come from a human donor in good health.

This chain joins TRBV27 and TRBJ2-5; 11 bases line up with TRBD2. Germline assignment: CDR1 MNHEY and CDR2 SMNVEV (reference sequence). This CDR3 spans 14 amino acids. The V segment lost 5 bases and the J segment 3 bases; nucleotides outside the gene matches: 2. The CDR3 region is CASSISGGEETQYF. Written as DNA, the CDR3 is TGTGCCAGCAGTATTAGCGGGGGGGAAGAGACCCAGTACTTC.

In this sample, this clone turned up a few times. The genes are TRBV9 and TRBJ2-1; weak D call: TRBD2 (6 bases). CDR1 and CDR2 (germline): SGDLS, YYNGEE. The CDR3 has 13 residues. The V end lost 6 bases, the J end lost 5 bases, and 12 bases lay between the germline ends. The CDR3 spells CASNWGGDNEQFF. The CDR3 bases are TGTGCCAGCAACTGGGGAGGCGACAATGAGCAGTTCTTC.

In the case of this clone: The junction does not match germline at one end; this may be a read error. The chain uses TRBV4-3 and TRBJ1-1; 8 nucleotides match TRBD1. Germline V gene lookup returns CDR1 LGHNA and CDR2 YSLEER. The CDR3 runs to 14 residues. The CDR3 DNA reads as TGCGCCAGCAGCCAATCGGGACAGGCCGTGCCAAGCATCTTT. It translates to CASSQSGQAVPSIF.

The chain recombines TRBV10-3 with TRBJ1-2; possibly TRBD1 for D (6 bases). The CDR3 contains 15 residues. V lost 3 bases and J 0 bases, leaving 11 bases between the germline ends. The germline V gene has CDR1 ENHRY and CDR2 SYGVKD. CDR3 in amino acids: CAISETGTTNYGYTF. CDR3 DNA sequence: TGTGCCATCAGTGAAACCGGGACAACTAACTATGGCTACACCTTC.

The chain employs TRBV19 and TRBJ1-3, with D possibly TRBD1 on 5 matching bases. The V end lost 1 base, the J end lost 0 bases, and 7 bases lay between the germline ends. From germline, CDR1 is LNHDA and CDR2 SQIVND (reference sequence). This CDR3 is built from 15 residues. This chain's CDR3 is CASSIGGNSGNTIYF. CDR3 nucleotide sequence: TGTGCCAGTAGTATAGGGGGCAACTCTGGAAACACCATATATTTT.

The chain uses TRBV2 and TRBJ2-7; D may be TRBD2 (6 bases). V lost 7 bases, J lost 4 bases, and 20 bases lay in between. The CDR3 length is 15 residues. Looked up from germline, CDR1 is SNHLY and CDR2 is FYNNEI. The CDR3: CASNPVGRRGYEQYF. The CDR3, as DNA: TGTGCCAGCAACCCGGTAGGGCGCCGGGGGTACGAGCAGTACTTC. The full variable domain, rest sourced from reference TRBV2 and TRBJ2-7, is EPEVTQTPSHQVTQMGQEVILRCVPISNHLYFYWYRQILGQKVEFLVSFYNNEISEKSEIFDDQFSVERPDGSNFTLKIRSTKLEDSAMYFCASNPVGRRGYEQYFGPGTRLTVT.

V usage is TRBV7-8 and J usage is TRBJ1-2; 9 bases map to TRBD1. The CDR3 is 16 amino acids. The ends lost 3 bases at V and 3 bases at J; junction bases unmatched: 8. Germline-derived CDR1 and CDR2 are SGHVS and FQNEAQ. CDR3 loop: CASSFSLQGADYGYTF. The CDR3 nucleotides are TGTGCCAGCAGCTTTTCCTTACAGGGGGCGGACTATGGCTACACCTTC.

This chain joins TRBV7-3 and TRBJ2-7; TRBD1 is a possible D gene (5 bases). V was shortened by 2 bases and J by 1 base, with 12 bases between the two germline ends. The germline V gene has CDR1 SGHTA and CDR2 FQGTGA. CDR3 length: 15 residues. The CDR3 loop reads CASSLSARASYEQYF. CDR3 DNA: TGTGCCAGCAGCTTATCCGCCAGGGCTTCCTACGAGCAGTACTTC.

This clone appeared a few times. CDR3 nucleotides: TGTGCCAGCAGCTTGGGGACAGGACTCATGAACACTGAAGCTTTCTTT. This sequence encodes CASSLGTGLMNTEAFF. V usage is TRBV5-6 and J usage is TRBJ1-1; 7 bases fit TRBD1. J was trimmed by 0 bases and V by 0 bases; bases with no gene match: 5. The CDR3 is 16 amino acids. In germline, CDR1 is SGHDT, CDR2 YYEEEE.

The J gene is TRBJ2-5, the V gene TRBV5-8, with D maybe TRBD2 (6 bases). CDR1 and CDR2 (germline): SGHTS, YDEGEE. The germline V and J ends were trimmed by 6 bases and 7 bases, with 19 bases remaining between them. The CDR3 is made up of 14 amino acids. CDR3 protein: CASIPPDLAWTQYF. In DNA form, the CDR3 reads TGTGCCAGCATCCCCCCCGACCTAGCGTGGACCCAGTACTTC.

Comments on this clone: Other DNA sequences in this sample translate to the same CDR3. The chain couples TRBV5-1 to TRBJ1-1, with D uncertain. Germline V lookup: CDR1 SGHRS, CDR2 YFSETQ. V gave up 0 bases and J gave up 1 base, with 7 bases separating them. The CDR3 runs to 14 residues. DNA for the CDR3: TGCGCCAGCAGCTTGGCAGGTGGGAACACTGAAGCTTTCTTT. Encoded protein: CASSLAGGNTEAFF.

V gene TRBV2 combines with J gene TRBJ2-2; 11 bases align to TRBD2. This CDR3 is built from 15 residues. Germline CDR1 SNHLY, CDR2 FYNNEI. The V gene end was trimmed by 7 bases and the J gene end by 5 bases; junction bases not matched to a gene: 6. CDR3 region: CASIATSGVTGELFF. In nucleotides, the CDR3 is TGTGCCAGCATCGCGACTAGCGGGGTAACCGGGGAGCTGTTTTTT.

The genes are TRBV5-1 and TRBJ2-7; 7 nucleotides line up with TRBD1. Germline CDR1 and CDR2: SGHRS and YFSETQ. The CDR3 consists of 17 residues. V shed 4 bases, J shed 2 bases, and the junction held 15 bases outside the gene matches. CDR3 protein: CASSQYISTGSTYEQYF. In DNA form, the CDR3 reads TGCGCCAGCAGCCAATATATCTCGACAGGGTCAACCTACGAGCAGTACTTC.

The chain employs TRBV2 and TRBJ2-7, with 7 bases lining up with TRBD1. This CDR3 contains 13 residues. From germline, CDR1 is SNHLY and CDR2 FYNNEI. Trimming took 10 bases from V and 2 from J; bases not matched to a gene: 8. CDR3 residues: CATKRQGPYEQYF. The DNA of the CDR3 is TGTGCCACGAAACGACAGGGCCCCTACGAGCAGTACTTC.

This clone was detected once. The gene calls are TRBV19 and TRBJ2-7; the D gene is possibly TRBD2 (6 bases). V was shortened by 2 bases and J by 6 bases, with 8 bases between the two germline ends. The CDR3 consists of 12 residues. Germline V gene lookup returns CDR1 LNHDA and CDR2 SQIVND (reference sequence). CDR3 bases: TGTGCCAGTAGTATAACGGGGGTCGAGCAGTACTTC. Protein product: CASSITGVEQYF.

The chain is built from TRBV15 and TRBJ1-5; a weak D match, TRBD1 (5 bases). V was trimmed by 3 bases and J by 0 bases, leaving 15 bases between them. CDR3 length equals 17 residues. Per germline, CDR1 LNHNV and CDR2 YYDKDF (reference sequence). The CDR3 DNA reads as TGTGCCACCAGCAGCATTGTCAGGGCAGATAGCAATCAGCCCCAGCATTTT. Translating gives CATSSIVRADSNQPQHF. Drawing the rest from reference TRBV15 and TRBJ1-5, the complete variable domain is DAMVIQNPRYQVTQFGKPVTLSCSQTLNHNVMYWYQQKSSQAPKLLFHYYDKDFNNEADTPDNFQSRRPNTSFCFLDIRSPGLGDTAMYLCATSSIVRADSNQPQHFGDGTRLSIL.

The chain couples TRBV27 to TRBJ1-1, with 9 bases lining up with TRBD1. This CDR3 contains 14 residues. CDR1 is MNHEY, CDR2 SMNVEV, per germline (reference sequence). The V and J ends lost 4 bases and 1 base, in that order; junction bases with no gene match: 1. CDR3 loop: CASSSGQGNTEAFF. In DNA form, the CDR3 reads TGTGCCAGCAGTTCGGGACAGGGGAACACTGAAGCTTTCTTT.

This clone showed up just a few times. J is TRBJ2-3 and V is TRBV10-2; TRBD1 might be the D (6 bases). Germline V lookup: CDR1 WSHSY, CDR2 SAAADI. The CDR3 is made up of 16 amino acids. V was pared by 2 bases and J by 2 bases, with 14 bases between. The CDR3: CASSELGRGSTDTQYF. Here the CDR3 DNA reads TGCGCCAGCAGTGAGCTTGGCAGGGGATCCACAGATACGCAGTATTTT.

This clone was counted a single time. The chain uses TRBV4-1 and TRBJ2-1; no clear D gene. V lost 0 bases to trimming and J lost 2 bases, with 5 bases between them. This CDR3 comprises 14 residues. CDR1 is MGHRA, CDR2 YSYEKL, per germline. The chain's CDR3 is CASSQDPTYNEQFF. The CDR3 coding sequence is TGCGCCAGCAGCCAAGACCCCACCTACAATGAGCAGTTCTTC.

The rearrangement uses TRBV7-2 and TRBJ1-2; D unclear. From germline, CDR1 is SGHTA and CDR2 FQGNSA. The CDR3 runs 14 residues. V was clipped by 1 base and J by 3 bases, with 9 bases between them. The CDR3 DNA reads as TGTGCCAGCAGCTTAGGGTCAAGAGACTATGGCTACACCTTC. It encodes CASSLGSRDYGYTF.

CDR3 sequence: CASSPTDWVGTQYF. CDR3 coding DNA: TGTGCCAGCAGCCCGACGGACTGGGTAGGAACCCAGTACTTC. The chain is built from TRBV14 and TRBJ2-5, with a weak D call TRBD2 (5 bases). V dropped 4 bases and J dropped 8 bases, with 17 bases sitting between them. CDR3 size: 14 residues. Germline lookup yields CDR1 SGHDN and CDR2 FVKESK. Based on the CDR3 plus reference TRBV14 and TRBJ2-5, the full variable domain is EAGVTQFPSHSVIEKGQTVTLRCDPISGHDNLYWYRRVMGKEIKFLLHFVKESKQDESGMPNNRFLAERTGGTYSTLKVQPAELEDSGVYFCASSPTDWVGTQYFGPGTRLLVL.

This clone occurred once. The V call is TRBV4-1, the J call TRBJ1-2; the D is unclear. The germline gives CDR1 MGHRA, CDR2 YSYEKL. The CDR3 length is 13 residues. The V and J ends lost 4 bases and 8 bases respectively, with 14 bases between them. In nucleotides, the CDR3 is TGCGCCAGCAGCCTTGGTCCCGGCGGCGGCTACACCTTC. It is translated as CASSLGPGGGYTF.

This chain connects TRBV27 to TRBJ2-7; TRBD2 might be the D (7 bases). The CDR3 runs to 16 residues. The germline V gene has CDR1 MNHEY and CDR2 SMNVEV (reference sequence). V was pared by 5 bases and J by 0 bases, with 17 bases between. CDR3 nucleotides: TGTGCCAGCAGTCCCCGGGGGCTAGCGGCCTCCTACGAGCAGTACTTC. Translation: CASSPRGLAASYEQYF.

This clone was detected only a few times. The chain links TRBV15 to TRBJ1-1; possibly TRBD1 for D (6 bases). Trimming removed 1 base from V and 6 bases from J, with 12 bases in between. Germline CDR1 LNHNV, CDR2 YYDKDF (reference sequence). There are 14 residues in the CDR3. The CDR3 region has the DNA TGTGCCACCAGCAGAGCAGGCAGGGGCGCTGAAGCTTTCTTT. This codes for CATSRAGRGAEAFF.

The chain combines TRBV5-6 with TRBJ1-4; tentatively, D is TRBD1 (6 bases). The ends were cut back, 1 base at V and 8 bases at J, with 24 bases in the middle. CDR3 length: 18 residues. Germline lookup yields CDR1 SGHDT and CDR2 YYEEEE. The CDR3 nucleotides are TGTGCCAGCAGCTTGAAACCACAGGGAATACTCTTTAAGGAAAAACTGTTTTTT. It is translated as CASSLKPQGILFKEKLFF.

Only a few counts were recorded for this clone. The V call is TRBV7-9, the J call TRBJ2-7, with TRBD1 matching 10 bases. This CDR3 contains 16 residues. J gave up 3 bases and V 4 bases, and 9 bases lay outside the gene matches. Germline V gene lookup returns CDR1 SEHNR and CDR2 FQNEAQ (reference sequence). The CDR3 spells CASSSTTGGIIYEQYF. CDR3 DNA: TGTGCCAGCAGCTCCACGACAGGGGGCATTATCTACGAGCAGTACTTC.

The chain combines TRBV30 with TRBJ1-1; 7 bases map to TRBD1. After removal of 4 bases from V and 7 bases from J, the junction contained 6 bases not matched to a gene. Germline CDR1 is GTSNPN and CDR2 is SVGIG (reference sequence). The CDR3 extends over 12 amino acids. The CDR3 DNA is TGTGCCTGGATGACAGGGTCCTTTGAAGCTTTCTTT. Translation gives CAWMTGSFEAFF. The whole variable domain, filled in from reference TRBV30 and TRBJ1-1, reads SQTIHQWPATLVQPVGSPLSLECTVEGTSNPNLYWYRQAAGRGLQLLFYSVGIGQISSEVPQNLSASRPQDRQFILSSKKLLLSDSGFYLCAWMTGSFEAFFGQGTRLTVV.

The chain combines TRBV18 with TRBJ1-5; D uncertain. This CDR3 has 13 residues. Looked up from germline, CDR1 is KGHSH and CDR2 is LQKENI. The germline V and J ends were trimmed by 6 bases and 0 bases, with 6 bases remaining between them. The CDR3 spells CASSQNSNQPQHF. In nucleotides, the CDR3 is TGTGCCAGCTCCCAGAATAGCAATCAGCCCCAGCATTTT.

J is TRBJ1-4 and V is TRBV6-5, with D possibly TRBD1 on 6 matching bases. Germline V gives CDR1 MNHEY, CDR2 SVGAGI. The V end was cut by 4 bases, the J end by 5 bases, with 11 bases between. This CDR3 has 14 residues. CDR3 bases: TGTGCCAGCAGTTCGACAGGTGGGAATGAAAAACTGTTTTTT. This encodes CASSSTGGNEKLFF.